This T cell receptor (beta chain) was captured in a study of regulatory T cells in long-lasting Graves disease (dated by TCRdb to about 2021). Study-wide context: Persistent Graves' disease was defined as persistently positive TSH receptor autoantibodies together with antithyroid drug treatment for over 5 years. Peripheral blood TCR sequencing and RNA sequencing compared persistent Graves' disease patients with newly diagnosed Graves' disease patients. The study was conducted in China and was registered as a clinical trial. In the clinical cohort, patients with persistent Graves' disease had used antithyroid drugs for an average of about 9.3 years. A total of roughly 33 samples underwent TCR sequencing: some 13 from persistent and roughly 20 from newly diagnosed Graves' disease patients. What the work shows at the level of the full study, not this receptor alone: Sequencing and analysis were restricted to the TCR beta chain. Persistent Graves' disease patients showed lower TCR Shannon entropy and fewer highly expanded clones than newly diagnosed patients, suggesting clonal expansion. Only peripheral blood was studied, because thyroid tissue, the primary lesion, was inaccessible. The authors acknowledged the small sample size as a limitation that may reduce accuracy. TRBV28, TRBJ1-2 and TRBJ2-5 were preferentially used in persistent disease, while TRBV20-1 and TRBJ2-1 were favored in newly diagnosed disease. Persistent patients shared more public clonotypes among themselves (around 2,500) than newly diagnosed patients did (roughly 910).

The CDR3 numbers 15 residues from cysteine through phenylalanine. Of the read, only the CDR3 DNA is kept; its 45 bases are in frame from base 1. Via the germline V gene, CDR1 is MNHEY and CDR2 SVGEGT. Trimming removed 6 bases from V and 7 bases from J; the gene matches leave 9 bases unexplained. This clonotype appeared a few times. Which antigen it targets is not known. No base-level quality is on record; no much larger clone is a single base apart. Library creation used multiplex PCR. The listed sequencing device is Illumina HiSeq 4000. CDR3 regions were amplified by Arm-PCR with iRepertoire HTBI primers to construct TCR beta libraries. Gel purification was performed on PCR products prior to sequencing. In the authors' own workflow: A total of around 66 TRBV and some 15 TRBJ segments were identified across samples and were used for gene usage analysis of CDR3 amino acid clonotypes. COPE and FqMerger were used to merge filtered high-quality paired reads into contigs. BLAST was used to align contigs to IMGT TRBV, TRBD and TRBJ reference genes, with CDR3 defined following IMGT. Highly expanded clones were defined as clonotypes with a frequency above 0.1%. Shannon entropy was used to measure repertoire diversity, and the Gini coefficient was used to measure V-J evenness. A clonotype was considered public if more than one individual shared it. TCRdb's own reprocessing of the public reads used fastp at Q25 and MiXCR and kept productive beta chains. Identical CDR3 proteins give one entry, which carries the most common genes and DNA. The V and J calls follow TCRdb's processing rather than the paper's. The sample table shows about 310,000 distinct CDR3 sequences, and around 20% are seen once. Of the sample, about 61% falls within the top ten clones.

Read against the paper, the sample's time point label means: persistent/refractory GD, antithyroid drugs over 5 years with positive TRAb. RNA was extracted from PBMCs in TRIzol for both TCR sequencing and RNA sequencing. Graves' disease was diagnosed according to American Thyroid Association guidelines. Recruitment of patients was carried out at an endocrinology department in Xi'an, China. From each patient, about 8.9 milliliters of peripheral blood was collected into an EDTA anticoagulant tube. Ficoll Paque Plus density gradient separation was used to isolate PBMCs, and no further T cell sorting was performed. An Agilent 2100 Bioanalyzer and agarose gel were used to check RNA quality, and a NanoDrop 2000 was used to measure RNA concentration.

Recombination linked TRBV6-2 or TRBV6-3 to TRBJ2-2; TRBD1 aligns with 9 central bases. Sequences were derived from peripheral blood mononuclear cells (PBMCs), sampled when the disease was refractory, from a patient treated with antithyroid drugs. The source of this sequence is a female donor with Graves disease. The sequence in DNA is TGTGCCAGCAGAGCACAGGGGGCTTGGGGCGGGGAGCTGTTTTTT. Its protein is CASRAQGAWGGELFF.